A selection of T cell receptor beta chains follows, all from one sample in a study of shared clonotypes between healthy human individuals. TCRdb keeps only in-frame clones here, not all; method: immunoSEQ multiplex PCR. In the table there are 2 million to 3 million clones, 93% of which are singletons. Sequences were obtained from naive CD4+ T cells from PBMCs. The receptors come from a man between 18 and 35 years old in good health. Some clones in this sample may be carry-over from other donors' samples. The CDR3 runs from the conserved cysteine through the conserved F or W. A D gene is named only where the DNA matches it firmly. Only part of the rows carry a size: once, few, many, or a class if the clone is expanded.

J gene	V gene	clone size	D gene	CDR3 protein	CDR3 DNA
TRBJ2-1	TRBV9	-	-	CASSVGWGSSYNEQFF	TGTGCCAGCAGCGTAGGTTGGGGAAGCTCCTACAATGAGCAGTTCTTC
TRBJ2-7	TRBV11-3	-	TRBD2	CASSLNSGSYEQYF	TGTGCCAGCAGCTTGAACAGCGGGAGCTACGAGCAGTACTTC
TRBJ1-5	TRBV28	once	TRBD1	CASIGTGAWQPQHF	TGTGCCAGCATAGGGACAGGGGCATGGCAGCCCCAGCATTTT
TRBJ1-1	TRBV29-1	-	-	CNALGWGGNTEAFF	TGCAACGCGTTGGGATGGGGCGGGAACACTGAAGCTTTCTTT
TRBJ2-4	TRBV11-2	-	TRBD2	CASRASGSGGIQYF	TGTGCCAGCAGGGCGAGCGGGAGTGGCGGCATTCAGTACTTC
TRBJ2-1	TRBV6-1	-	TRBD2	CASSVAGVTPYYNEQFF	TGTGCCAGCAGTGTAGCGGGAGTGACTCCCTATTACAATGAGCAGTTCTTC
TRBJ1-4	TRBV27	-	-	CASSKPPGHLFF	TGTGCCAGCAGTAAGCCCCCTGGTCATCTGTTTTTT
TRBJ2-1	TRBV10-2	-	-	CASSVSFTYNEQFF	TGCGCCAGCAGTGTGAGCTTCACGTACAATGAGCAGTTCTTC
TRBJ2-1	TRBV5-1	-	-	CASSLAQDSHNEQFF	TGCGCCAGCAGCTTGGCCCAGGACTCGCACAATGAGCAGTTCTTC
TRBJ1-4	TRBV28	once	-	CASSLLGNEKLFF	TGTGCCAGCAGTTTACTGGGCAATGAAAAACTGTTTTTT
TRBJ1-5	TRBV18	-	-	CASSPRPGVDNQPQHF	TGTGCCAGCTCACCCAGGCCGGGGGTGGACAATCAGCCCCAGCATTTT
TRBJ2-2	TRBV7-6	-	-	CASSLAQRPELFF	TGTGCCAGCAGCTTAGCCCAGCGTCCGGAGCTGTTTTTT
TRBJ2-1	TRBV28	-	TRBD2	CASSSGGAVSYNEQFF	TGTGCCAGCAGTTCCGGGGGGGCAGTCTCCTACAATGAGCAGTTCTTC
TRBJ1-1	TRBV16	-	-	CASSQLGPTNTEAFF	TGTGCCAGCAGCCAATTGGGACCGACGAACACTGAAGCTTTCTTT
TRBJ2-7	TRBV2	-	TRBD2	CASSEVGASGIREQYF	TGTGCCAGCAGTGAAGTTGGGGCTAGCGGGATTCGAGAGCAGTACTTC
TRBJ2-6	TRBV19	-	-	CASSSSGANVLTF	TGTGCCAGTAGTTCCTCGGGGGCCAACGTCCTGACTTTC
TRBJ1-1	TRBV28	-	-	CASRGLGNTEAFF	TGTGCCAGCAGGGGACTTGGGAACACTGAAGCTTTCTTT
TRBJ2-2	TRBV27	-	-	CASKMTGELFF	TGTGCCAGCAAAATGACCGGGGAGCTGTTTTTT
TRBJ2-5	TRBV2	-	TRBD2	CASSPGLAGAQETQYF	TGTGCCAGCAGTCCGGGACTAGCGGGAGCCCAAGAGACCCAGTACTTC
TRBJ1-5	TRBV7-9	few	-	CASSDRFSDQPQHF	TGTGCCAGCAGCGACAGGTTCTCCGATCAGCCCCAGCATTTT
TRBJ2-1	TRBV28	-	-	CASNSQGNTNNEQFF	TGTGCCAGCAACTCTCAGGGAAACACCAACAATGAGCAGTTCTTC
TRBJ1-2	TRBV6-5	once	TRBD1	CASSPDREYGYTF	TGTGCCAGCAGCCCGGACAGGGAGTATGGCTACACCTTC
TRBJ2-3	TRBV5-6	-	TRBD2	CASSWTSPDTQYF	TGTGCCAGCAGCTGGACTAGCCCAGATACGCAGTATTTT
TRBJ2-2	TRBV19	-	-	CASSIARVLTGELFF	TGTGCCAGTAGTATCGCCAGGGTCCTTACCGGGGAGCTGTTTTTT
TRBJ1-5	TRBV28	-	-	CASSPGAQPQHF	TGTGCCAGCAGTCCGGGGGCACAGCCCCAGCATTTT
TRBJ2-1	TRBV30	-	-	CAWSQGTGEQFF	TGTGCCTGGAGCCAGGGGACGGGTGAGCAGTTCTTC
TRBJ2-7	TRBV20-1	-	-	CSAVSVYEQYF	TGCAGTGCCGTAAGTGTCTACGAGCAGTACTTC
TRBJ1-1	TRBV5-1	-	-	CASSSGQFPEAFF	TGCGCCAGCAGCTCTGGACAGTTCCCTGAAGCTTTCTTT
TRBJ2-7	TRBV2	once	TRBD1	CASTVEGQASYEQYF	TGTGCCAGCACCGTGGAGGGACAGGCCTCCTACGAGCAGTACTTC
TRBJ2-1	TRBV11-2	-	TRBD2	CASSSGLGTSGRNIQFF	TGTGCCAGCAGCTCTGGCCTCGGTACTAGCGGGCGAAATATTCAGTTCTTC